This passage covers 13 T cell receptor beta chains from one sample sequenced in a study of shared clonotypes between healthy human individuals. Repertoires were generated with immunoSEQ multiplex PCR, while TCRdb's copy carries only in-frame clones and drops some. Among under 1,100,000 clones listed, about 74% were seen once. The sequenced material came from memory CD4+ T cells sorted from blood. As to subset: CD45RA-negative fraction. These receptors all come from a man in his late teens or twenties in good health.

This clone was found once. This chain links TRBV18 with TRBJ2-7; D is ambiguous. The V end was cut by 4 bases, the J end by 2 bases, with 6 bases between. CDR1 is KGHSH and CDR2 is LQKENI in the germline V gene. CDR3 length: 12 amino acids. The CDR3 sequence is CASSLFTYEQYF. The CDR3 coding sequence is TGTGCCAGCTCACTGTTTACCTACGAGCAGTACTTC.

To note about this clone: This same CDR3 is encoded by further DNA sequences in the sample. CDR3 sequence: CASSFDRSSYEQYF. CDR3 nucleotides: TGCGCCAGCAGCTTCGACAGGTCGAGCTACGAGCAGTACTTC. This sequence joins TRBV5-1 and TRBJ2-7; D possibly corresponds to TRBD1 (6 bases). CDR1 and CDR2 (germline): SGHRS, YFSETQ. Trimming stripped 2 bases from V and 3 bases from J, with 12 bases between. CDR3 length: 14 amino acids.

In this sample, this clone turned up many times. The chain joins TRBV27 to TRBJ2-1, with 8 bases matching TRBD2. In germline, CDR1 is MNHEY, CDR2 SMNVEV (reference sequence). Germline trimming cut 5 bases from V and 5 bases from J; bases unmatched to any gene: 14. CDR3 size: 17 residues. CDR3 sequence: CASSPSRGSGIHNEQFF. In nucleotides, the CDR3 is TGTGCCAGCAGTCCTAGCCGGGGTAGCGGGATCCACAATGAGCAGTTCTTC.

This clone was observed a few times. The sample carries other DNA sequences with the same CDR3. The chain is built from TRBV5-1 and TRBJ1-3; 8 nucleotides agree with TRBD1. The CDR3 is 14 residues long. The germline V gene has CDR1 SGHRS and CDR2 YFSETQ. With 4 bases clipped from V and 2 bases from J, the junction kept 2 bases outside the gene matches. The CDR3 reads CASSPTGAGNTIYF. The CDR3 coding sequence is TGCGCCAGCAGCCCGACAGGGGCTGGAAACACCATATATTTT.

The rearrangement uses TRBV2 and TRBJ2-1; 8 bases match TRBD2. The CDR3 consists of 15 residues. Germline trimming cut 6 bases from V and 5 bases from J; bases unmatched to any gene: 9. The germline gives CDR1 SNHLY, CDR2 FYNNEI. CDR3 amino acids: CASRTTGTRNNEQFF. Written as DNA, the CDR3 is TGTGCCAGCAGGACAACCGGGACTAGGAACAATGAGCAGTTCTTC. Complete variable domain (other parts from reference TRBV2 and TRBJ2-1): EPEVTQTPSHQVTQMGQEVILRCVPISNHLYFYWYRQILGQKVEFLVSFYNNEISEKSEIFDDQFSVERPDGSNFTLKIRSTKLEDSAMYFCASRTTGTRNNEQFFGPGTRLTVL.

CDR3 in DNA: TGTGCCACCAGCAGAGATGCTAGCGGGAAGGGAGAGACCCAGTACTTC. Translating it yields CATSRDASGKGETQYF. This chain joins TRBV15 and TRBJ2-5; TRBD2 matches at 9 bases. V lost 0 bases, J lost 4 bases, and 6 bases stayed unmatched. Germline V gene sequence: CDR1 LNHNV, CDR2 YYDKDF (reference sequence). This CDR3 is 16 amino acids long.

The chain is built from TRBV11-2 and TRBJ2-1; 8 bases align to TRBD2. The germline V gene has CDR1 SGHAT and CDR2 FQNNGV. The CDR3 sequence is 17 residues long. The ends lost 6 bases at V and 7 bases at J; junction bases unmatched: 17. CDR3 region: CASRGWGGRTSNNEQFF. Written as DNA, the CDR3 is TGTGCCAGCAGGGGCTGGGGCGGGAGGACGTCTAATAATGAGCAGTTCTTC.

The rearrangement links TRBV7-2 to TRBJ1-4, with TRBD1 matching 9 bases. CDR3 length equals 15 residues. Germline V gene data show CDR1 as SGHTA and CDR2 as FQGNSA. V shed 2 bases and J 7 bases; nucleotides not matched to a gene: 5. The CDR3 sequence: CASSLRDRVSEKLFF. The CDR3 DNA reads TGTGCCAGCAGCTTAAGGGACAGGGTGTCTGAAAAACTGTTTTTT.

The rearrangement joins TRBV5-8 to TRBJ2-7; D ambiguous. The germline gives CDR1 SGHTS, CDR2 YDEGEE. This CDR3 is 14 amino acids long. The ends were cut back, 5 bases at V and 0 bases at J, with 12 bases in the middle. The CDR3 region is CASSRVGSSYEQYF. CDR3 in DNA: TGTGCCAGCAGTCGGGTCGGCAGCTCCTACGAGCAGTACTTC.

CDR3 DNA sequence: TGTGCCAGCAGCCAAGCCCCGACAGGGGAATCTGGAAACACCATATATTTT. Its protein is CASSQAPTGESGNTIYF. The chain joins TRBV4-2 to TRBJ1-3, with 8 bases fitting TRBD1. CDR3 length: 17 amino acids. The ends lost 1 base at V and 1 base at J; junction bases unmatched: 6. CDR1 is LGHNA and CDR2 is YNFKEQ in the germline V gene.

V usage is TRBV30 and J usage is TRBJ1-4; D remains ambiguous. Germline V gene lookup returns CDR1 GTSNPN and CDR2 SVGIG (reference sequence). V was shortened by 0 bases and J by 8 bases, with 10 bases between the two germline ends. CDR3 size: 13 residues. The CDR3 nucleotides are TGTGCCTGGAGTGTGGGAACATGGGAAAAACTGTTTTTT. Translation: CAWSVGTWEKLFF.

This clone appeared a few times. The CDR3, as DNA: TGTGCCAGCGCGGAGGGCGGGAGTTCAGAGACCCAGTACTTC. This encodes CASAEGGSSETQYF. The chain combines TRBV27 with TRBJ2-5; 7 nucleotides match TRBD2. Trimming at V came to 8 bases and at J to 4 bases, leaving 10 bases not matched to a gene. Germline values: CDR1 MNHEY, CDR2 SMNVEV (reference sequence). This CDR3 contains 14 residues.

The CDR3 nucleotides are TGTGCCAGCAGCCCAGTGGGACAGGGGACGTATAATTCACCCCTCCACTTT. It is translated as CASSPVGQGTYNSPLHF. V is TRBV28 and J is TRBJ1-6, with 10 bases matching TRBD1. The CDR3 runs to 17 residues. Trimming took 6 bases from V and 4 from J; bases not matched to a gene: 9. Germline lookup yields CDR1 MDHEN and CDR2 SYDVKM.